The rows below give T cell receptor beta chains drawn from one sample of a study of blood T cells in healthy people across ages. Each CDR3 protein gets one entry after TCRdb re-called the 5' RACE reads with MiXCR. The sample lists more than 1.4 million distinct CDR3 sequences, approximately 38% occurring once. Sequencing used blood. The origin of the receptors is a woman aged 18-29 years in good health. Both conserved end residues are part of each CDR3. The D gene is left open where the match is weak. Clone size is given for some rows only: seen once, a few or many times, or a class if the clone is expanded.

J: TRBJ2-5; V: TRBV25-1; size: few; D: -; CDR3: CASSVPLPGAGETQYF; DNA: TGTGCCAGCAGTGTTCCCCTGCCGGGAGCGGGAGAGACCCAGTACTTC
J: TRBJ1-6; V: TRBV7-2; size: -; D: TRBD1; CDR3: CASSKTGKGNSPLHF; DNA: TGTGCCAGCAGCAAGACAGGGAAGGGTAATTCACCCCTCCACTTT
J: TRBJ2-1; V: TRBV24-1; size: -; D: -; CDR3: CATSGGASSESSYNEQFF; DNA: TGTGCCACCAGTGGGGGGGCCTCTAGCGAGAGCTCCTACAATGAGCAGTTCTTC
J: TRBJ2-7; V: TRBV27; size: -; D: -; CDR3: CASGGSAHEQYF; DNA: TGTGCCAGCGGTGGGTCCGCGCACGAGCAGTACTTC
J: TRBJ2-1; V: TRBV13; size: many; D: -; CDR3: CASSLDGPPPNEQFF; DNA: TGTGCCAGCAGCTTAGACGGACCTCCTCCCAATGAGCAGTTCTTC
J: TRBJ2-5; V: TRBV10-2; size: -; D: -; CDR3: CASAPDMEKTQYF; DNA: TGCGCCAGCGCCCCGGACATGGAAAAGACCCAGTACTTC
J: TRBJ2-7; V: TRBV6-6; size: few; D: TRBD2; CDR3: CASSYAPLAGGPYEQYF; DNA: TGTGCCAGCAGTTACGCCCCTCTGGCGGGAGGCCCCTACGAGCAGTACTTC
J: TRBJ2-1; V: TRBV9; size: few; D: TRBD2; CDR3: CASSGTSGGLYNEQFF; DNA: TGTGCCAGCAGCGGGACTAGCGGGGGGCTATACAATGAGCAGTTCTTC
J: TRBJ2-7; V: TRBV29-1; size: few; D: -; CDR3: CSAGTVSYEQYF; DNA: TGCAGCGCCGGGACGGTCTCCTACGAGCAGTACTTC
J: TRBJ2-1; V: TRBV12-5; size: few; D: TRBD2; CDR3: CASGPAGLEYNEQFF; DNA: TGTGCTAGTGGCCCGGCAGGACTAGAATACAATGAGCAGTTCTTC
J: TRBJ2-1; V: TRBV6-5; size: few; D: TRBD1; CDR3: CASSYEDRGRNEQFF; DNA: TGTGCCAGCAGTTACGAAGACAGGGGGCGGAATGAGCAGTTCTTC
J: TRBJ1-4; V: TRBV5-1; size: -; D: TRBD1; CDR3: CASRQGGGEKLFF; DNA: TGCGCCAGCCGCCAGGGGGGCGGTGAAAAACTGTTTTTT
J: TRBJ2-7; V: TRBV5-1; size: -; D: -; CDR3: CASSSTVPVDEQYF; DNA: TGCGCCAGCAGCTCGACAGTACCGGTCGACGAGCAGTACTTC
J: TRBJ2-7; V: TRBV29-1; size: -; D: -; CDR3: CSAQQGGGYEQYF; DNA: TGCAGCGCCCAACAGGGTGGTGGCTACGAGCAGTACTTC
J: TRBJ1-2; V: TRBV12-3/TRBV12-4; size: -; D: -; CDR3: CASSLGGRRYGYTF; DNA: TGTGCCAGCAGTTTAGGGGGGCGTCGCTATGGCTACACCTTC
J: TRBJ2-1; V: TRBV2; size: -; D: TRBD2; CDR3: CASSETTSGYNEQFF; DNA: TGTGCCAGCAGTGAAACGACTAGCGGCTACAATGAGCAGTTCTTC
J: TRBJ2-1; V: TRBV7-9; size: -; D: TRBD2; CDR3: CASRSTSGAENEQFF; DNA: TGTGCCAGCAGAAGCACTAGCGGGGCCGAGAATGAGCAGTTCTTC
J: TRBJ2-5; V: TRBV4-1; size: few; D: -; CDR3: CASSRTATLQETQYF; DNA: TGCGCCAGCAGCCGGACGGCTACCCTCCAAGAGACCCAGTACTTC
J: TRBJ2-1; V: TRBV2; size: few; D: -; CDR3: CASPGGGMSSYNEQFF; DNA: TGTGCCAGTCCCGGAGGGGGGATGAGCTCCTACAATGAGCAGTTCTTC
J: TRBJ2-4; V: TRBV7-2; size: few; D: -; CDR3: CASSPGGGQGHIQYF; DNA: TGTGCCAGCAGCCCCGGGGGGGGACAGGGACACATTCAGTACTTC
J: TRBJ2-3; V: TRBV20-1; size: -; D: TRBD2; CDR3: CSAPGPSGGWDTQYF; DNA: TGCAGTGCCCCGGGCCCTAGCGGGGGTTGGGATACGCAGTATTTT
J: TRBJ2-2; V: TRBV7-8; size: -; D: -; CDR3: CASSPWAGNTGELFF; DNA: TGTGCCAGCAGCCCCTGGGCGGGTAACACCGGGGAGCTGTTTTTT
J: TRBJ2-7; V: TRBV20-1; size: few; D: -; CDR3: CSATGQGSYEQYF; DNA: TGCAGTGCTACCGGACAAGGCTCCTACGAGCAGTACTTC
J: TRBJ2-1; V: TRBV3-1; size: -; D: -; CDR3: CASSQDRTAYNEQFF; DNA: TGTGCCAGCAGCCAAGATAGGACAGCGTACAATGAGCAGTTCTTC
J: TRBJ2-5; V: TRBV2; size: once; D: -; CDR3: CATTPLANQETQYF; DNA: TGTGCCACTACACCTCTAGCGAACCAAGAGACCCAGTACTTC
J: TRBJ2-5; V: TRBV7-2; size: -; D: TRBD2; CDR3: CASSSTSGRGLQETQYF; DNA: TGTGCCAGCAGCAGTACTAGCGGGAGAGGACTCCAAGAGACCCAGTACTTC
J: TRBJ1-1; V: TRBV12-3/TRBV12-4; size: few; D: -; CDR3: CASSFSGSTEAFF; DNA: TGTGCCAGCAGTTTCTCTGGGAGCACTGAAGCTTTCTTT
J: TRBJ2-3; V: TRBV15; size: few; D: -; CDR3: CATSGEPDTQYF; DNA: TGTGCCACCAGCGGCGAGCCAGATACGCAGTATTTT
J: TRBJ2-7; V: TRBV9; size: -; D: -; CDR3: CASSVAGVGVYEQYF; DNA: TGTGCCAGCAGCGTAGCGGGGGTGGGGGTTTACGAGCAGTACTTC
J: TRBJ1-5; V: TRBV11-2; size: -; D: TRBD1; CDR3: CASSTGQGRGPQHF; DNA: TGTGCCAGCAGCACCGGACAGGGACGGGGACCCCAGCATTTT
J: TRBJ1-2; V: TRBV6-6; size: few; D: TRBD1; CDR3: CASSPNDREVGSYTF; DNA: TGTGCCAGCAGTCCCAATGACAGGGAAGTAGGCAGCTACACCTTC
J: TRBJ1-4; V: TRBV7-9; size: many; D: -; CDR3: CASSSTSGGNEKLFF; DNA: TGTGCCAGCAGCTCGACCTCTGGGGGGAATGAAAAACTGTTTTTT
J: TRBJ2-7; V: TRBV7-9; size: -; D: -; CDR3: CASSVGGGGEQYF; DNA: TGTGCCAGCAGCGTGGGAGGGGGGGGCGAGCAGTACTTC
J: TRBJ2-3; V: TRBV4-2; size: many; D: -; CDR3: CASSQTFLDTQYF; DNA: TGTGCCAGCAGCCAAACATTTTTGGATACGCAGTATTTT
J: TRBJ1-1; V: TRBV28; size: -; D: -; CDR3: CASSLAGLMNTEAFF; DNA: TGTGCCAGCAGTTTAGCAGGGTTGATGAACACTGAAGCTTTCTTT
J: TRBJ1-5; V: TRBV6-1; size: -; D: -; CDR3: CASSAQGGQPNQPQHF; DNA: TGTGCCAGCAGTGCTCAAGGAGGACAGCCTAATCAGCCCCAGCATTTT
J: TRBJ1-1; V: TRBV7-9; size: -; D: TRBD1; CDR3: CASSARQGAETEAFF; DNA: TGTGCCAGCAGCGCGAGACAGGGGGCCGAAACTGAAGCTTTCTTT
J: TRBJ1-4; V: TRBV2; size: -; D: TRBD1; CDR3: CASSTDRVGEKLFF; DNA: TGTGCCAGCAGTACGGACAGGGTCGGTGAAAAACTGTTTTTT
J: TRBJ2-1; V: TRBV29-1; size: few; D: -; CDR3: CSVDGSGPYNEQFF; DNA: TGCAGCGTTGATGGGTCGGGTCCCTACAATGAGCAGTTCTTC
J: TRBJ2-3; V: TRBV10-3; size: -; D: TRBD2; CDR3: CAISDASGETSTDTQYF; DNA: TGTGCCATCAGTGACGCTAGCGGGGAGACTAGCACAGATACGCAGTATTTT
J: TRBJ2-7; V: TRBV5-1; size: -; D: -; CDR3: CASSPPGLDNEQYF; DNA: TGCGCCAGCAGCCCCCCGGGTCTAGACAATGAGCAGTACTTC
J: TRBJ1-5; V: TRBV29-1; size: few; D: TRBD1; CDR3: CSAKGQGARQPQHF; DNA: TGCAGCGCAAAGGGACAGGGGGCTCGTCAGCCCCAGCATTTT
J: TRBJ2-3; V: TRBV10-3; size: few; D: -; CDR3: CAISEPAGAAGGTDTQYF; DNA: TGTGCCATCAGTGAGCCCGCCGGGGCGGCCGGTGGCACAGATACGCAGTATTTT
J: TRBJ2-1; V: TRBV7-6; size: -; D: TRBD2; CDR3: CASSSALARNEQFF; DNA: TGTGCCAGCAGCTCAGCACTAGCGCGCAATGAGCAGTTCTTC
J: TRBJ1-1; V: TRBV18; size: -; D: -; CDR3: CASSPGKSTEAFF; DNA: TGTGCCAGCTCACCGGGCAAGAGCACTGAAGCTTTCTTT
J: TRBJ2-2; V: TRBV20-1; size: -; D: -; CDR3: CSARDALNTGELFF; DNA: TGCAGTGCTAGAGACGCTTTGAACACCGGGGAGCTGTTTTTT
J: TRBJ1-2; V: TRBV6-2/TRBV6-3; size: -; D: -; CDR3: CASSVTDPNYGYTF; DNA: TGTGCCAGCAGTGTCACTGACCCTAACTATGGCTACACCTTC
J: TRBJ2-6; V: TRBV10-3; size: -; D: -; CDR3: CAINPDSGANVLTF; DNA: TGTGCCATCAACCCTGACTCTGGGGCCAACGTCCTGACTTTC
J: TRBJ2-1; V: TRBV20-1; size: -; D: -; CDR3: CSGPTLAFEQFF; DNA: TGCAGTGGCCCAACCCTAGCCTTTGAGCAGTTCTTC
J: TRBJ2-1; V: TRBV7-2; size: few; D: -; CDR3: CASSPRRGPVNEQFF; DNA: TGTGCCAGCAGCCCCCGGCGGGGGCCTGTCAATGAGCAGTTCTTC
J: TRBJ2-7; V: TRBV20-1; size: few; D: TRBD1; CDR3: CSANRGNYEQYF; DNA: TGCAGTGCTAACAGGGGCAACTACGAGCAGTACTTC
J: TRBJ2-7; V: TRBV27; size: -; D: -; CDR3: CASSGGQRPYEQYF; DNA: TGTGCCAGCAGTGGGGGCCAGAGGCCCTACGAGCAGTACTTC
J: TRBJ1-5; V: TRBV2; size: -; D: -; CDR3: CASSGITKGGQPQHF; DNA: TGTGCCAGCAGTGGGATCACCAAAGGTGGTCAGCCCCAGCATTTT
J: TRBJ1-6; V: TRBV6-5; size: -; D: TRBD1; CDR3: CASSYPKTGGSSPLHF; DNA: TGTGCCAGCAGTTACCCAAAAACAGGGGGGAGTTCACCCCTCCACTTT
J: TRBJ1-2; V: TRBV4-1; size: -; D: -; CDR3: CASSQVNSLVYGYTF; DNA: TGCGCCAGCAGCCAAGTGAATTCTTTAGTTTATGGCTACACCTTC